This T cell receptor (beta chain) was sequenced in a study of cytomegalovirus exposure and HLA in healthy donors. At the level of the study: Genotyping of more than 300 donors showed that 80% to 85% belonged to the Caucasian-associated ancestry cluster. Whole-study results and caveats: Trimming of TCR beta V- and J-genes showed a link, identified in a later analysis, to a missense DCLRE1C variant. It was shown in a later analysis that HLA-associated TCR beta chains were more clonally expanded than other, equally common chains.

Germline V lookup: CDR1 PRHDT, CDR2 FYEKMQ (reference sequence). CDR3 length: 13 residues. V was trimmed by 6 bases and J by 2 bases, leaving 10 bases between them. Use of 60 Vbeta and 13 Jbeta primers characterized the PCR. Using immunoSEQ multiplex PCR, the repertoire was profiled, and TCRdb retains in-frame clones only, with some absent. The table has about 110,000 clones, just over 70% seen once; the top ten hold roughly 0.76%. This clone appeared a few times. Its antigen is undetermined. Material for sequencing was PBMCs. The genes are TRBV13 and TRBJ1-1, with D perhaps matching TRBD1 (5 bases). This TCR was sampled from a boy between 10 and 17 years old in good health and CMV-seronegative. In nucleotides, the CDR3 is TGTGCCAGCAGTTTGACAGCTAACACTGAAGCTTTCTTT. Its translation: CASSLTANTEAFF.